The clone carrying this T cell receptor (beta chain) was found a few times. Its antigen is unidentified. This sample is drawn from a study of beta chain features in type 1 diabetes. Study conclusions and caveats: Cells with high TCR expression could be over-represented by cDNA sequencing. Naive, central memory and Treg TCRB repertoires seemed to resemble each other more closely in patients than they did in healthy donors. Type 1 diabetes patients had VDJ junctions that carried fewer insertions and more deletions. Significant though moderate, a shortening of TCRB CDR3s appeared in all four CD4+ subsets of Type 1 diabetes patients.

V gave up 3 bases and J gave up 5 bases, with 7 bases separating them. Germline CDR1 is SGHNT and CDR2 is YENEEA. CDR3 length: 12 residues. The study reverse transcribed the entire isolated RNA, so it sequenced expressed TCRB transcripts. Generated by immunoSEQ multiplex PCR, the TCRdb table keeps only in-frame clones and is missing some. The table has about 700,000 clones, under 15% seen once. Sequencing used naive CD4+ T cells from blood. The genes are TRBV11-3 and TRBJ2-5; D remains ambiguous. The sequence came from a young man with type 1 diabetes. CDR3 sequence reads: CASSLGSETQYF. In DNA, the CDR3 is TGTGCCAGCAGCTTGGGAAGTGAGACCCAGTACTTC.